The T cell receptor (beta chain) under discussion was sequenced for a study of blood T cell repertoires in COVID-19. How the authors handled the data: Reference gene primers were amplified, and this amplification served to estimate nucleated cell counts. Libraries were prepared by immunoSEQ multiplex PCR; TCRdb keeps only in-frame clonotypes and omits some of them. That table supplies the V and J calls and clone size; D and trimming were determined from the DNA. The data show about 350,000 clones, more than 85% seen once. Donors were grouped by their self-reported clinical history. Cohort 3 donors were reported recovered after two negative PCRs, clearance, or symptom resolution. Sequenced sample: PBMCs or T cells enriched from blood (not recorded which). The clonotype comes from a woman aged 25 to 39 who had recovered from COVID-19.

CDR3 sequence reads: CASRTTRGRQPQHF. CDR3 DNA: TGTGCCAGCAGAACGACACGGGGTCGACAGCCCCAGCATTTT. This chain connects TRBV6-5 to TRBJ1-5; D gene ambiguous. CDR1 is MNHEY, CDR2 SVGAGI, per germline. The CDR3 totals 14 residues. V lost 6 bases and J 7 bases, leaving 16 bases between the germline ends.